A single T cell receptor (beta chain) is shown here with its context. No antigen is known for it. For every donor, a draw yielded around 10 milliliters of peripheral blood. These data belong to a study of blood T cells in healthy people across ages. Study-wide background: About one barcoded beta molecule per two T cells came from capture by template switching. Overall study results and limits: In these data, TCR beta diversity tracked strongly with naive T cell percentage.

The CDR3 is 16 residues long. The germline gives CDR1 MNHEY, CDR2 SMNVEV (reference sequence). Trimming took off 5 bases at V and 4 bases at J, with 18 bases between the two ends. A second PCR, run for about 7 to 11 cycles, used a sample-barcoded 5' primer plus a J-beta primer mix. Using its own MiXCR run on the 5' RACE reads, TCRdb lists one record per CDR3 protein. Of hundreds of thousands of distinct CDR3 sequences in the sample, more than 50% were seen once. This chain connects TRBV27 to TRBJ1-5; D unresolved. The clonotype comes from a man aged 40-50 years in good health. The sequenced sample consisted of blood. The CDR3: CASSEYGVYRNQPQHF. CDR3 DNA sequence: TGTGCCAGCAGTGAATACGGGGTTTATCGGAATCAGCCCCAGCATTTT.